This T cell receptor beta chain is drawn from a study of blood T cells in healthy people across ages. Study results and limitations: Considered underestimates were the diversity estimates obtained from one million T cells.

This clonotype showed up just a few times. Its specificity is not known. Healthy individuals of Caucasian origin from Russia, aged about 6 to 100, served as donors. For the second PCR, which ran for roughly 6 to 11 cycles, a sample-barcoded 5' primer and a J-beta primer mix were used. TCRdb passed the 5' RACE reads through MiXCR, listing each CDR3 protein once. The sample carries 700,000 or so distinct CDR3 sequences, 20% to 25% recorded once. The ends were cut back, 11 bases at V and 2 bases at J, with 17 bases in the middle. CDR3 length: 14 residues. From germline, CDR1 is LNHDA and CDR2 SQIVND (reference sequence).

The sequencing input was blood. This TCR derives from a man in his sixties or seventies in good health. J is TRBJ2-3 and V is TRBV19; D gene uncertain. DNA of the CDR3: TGTGCCTGCAAAACACAAACCTCCACAGATACGCAGTATTTT. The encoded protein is CACKTQTSTDTQYF.